Listed here is a single T cell receptor beta chain. The entirety of the isolated RNA underwent reverse transcription, so expressed TCRB transcripts were sequenced. Assay used: immunoSEQ multiplex PCR; TCRdb lists only in-frame clones, some missing. The table lists hundreds of thousands of clones, roughly a sixth of them singletons. CDR3 length: 17 amino acids. With 3 bases removed from V and 4 bases from J, the gap between germline ends came to 21 bases. Germline-derived CDR1 and CDR2 are SNHLY and FYNNEI. The sample comes from a study of beta chain features in type 1 diabetes. The sequence was collected from a man between 18 and 29 years old in good health. The chain links TRBV2 to TRBJ1-1, with D tentatively TRBD1 (5 bases). The source material was naive CD4+ T cells from blood. In DNA, the CDR3 is TGTGCCAGCAGTGACGAGGGGCTATGGGTGACGGTCACTGAAGCTTTCTTT. This sequence encodes CASSDEGLWVTVTEAFF.